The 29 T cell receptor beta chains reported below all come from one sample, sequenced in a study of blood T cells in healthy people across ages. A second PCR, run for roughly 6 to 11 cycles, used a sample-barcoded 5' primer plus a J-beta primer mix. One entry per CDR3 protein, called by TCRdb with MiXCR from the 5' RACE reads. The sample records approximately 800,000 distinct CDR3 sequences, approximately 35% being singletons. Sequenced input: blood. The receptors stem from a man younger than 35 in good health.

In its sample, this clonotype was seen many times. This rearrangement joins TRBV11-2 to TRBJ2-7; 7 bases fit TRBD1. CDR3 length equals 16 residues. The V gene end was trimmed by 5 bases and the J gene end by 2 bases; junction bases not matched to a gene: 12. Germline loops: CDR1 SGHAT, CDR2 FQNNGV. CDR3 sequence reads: CASSHGSPGQTYEQYF. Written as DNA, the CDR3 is TGTGCCAGCAGCCACGGATCACCGGGACAGACCTACGAGCAGTACTTC.

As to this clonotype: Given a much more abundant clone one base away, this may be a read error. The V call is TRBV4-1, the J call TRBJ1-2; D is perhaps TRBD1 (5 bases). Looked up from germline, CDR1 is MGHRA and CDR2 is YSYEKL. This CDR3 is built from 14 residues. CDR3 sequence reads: CASSQDRKGLGCTF. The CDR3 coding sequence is TGCGCCAGCAGCCAAGATCGGAAGGGGCTTGGCTGCACCTTC.

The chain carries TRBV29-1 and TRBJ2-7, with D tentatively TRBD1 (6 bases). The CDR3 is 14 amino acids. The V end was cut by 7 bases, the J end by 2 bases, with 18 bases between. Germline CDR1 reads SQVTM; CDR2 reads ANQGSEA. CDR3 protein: CSGSLGRGPYEQYF. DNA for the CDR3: TGCAGCGGTAGTCTGGGCAGGGGCCCCTACGAGCAGTACTTC.

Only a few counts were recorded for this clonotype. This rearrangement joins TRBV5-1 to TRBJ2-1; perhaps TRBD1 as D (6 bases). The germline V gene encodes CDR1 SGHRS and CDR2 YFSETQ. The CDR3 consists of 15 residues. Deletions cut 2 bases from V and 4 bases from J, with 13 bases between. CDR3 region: CASSLDQGFYNEQFF. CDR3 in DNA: TGCGCCAGCAGCTTAGATCAGGGGTTTTACAATGAGCAGTTCTTC.

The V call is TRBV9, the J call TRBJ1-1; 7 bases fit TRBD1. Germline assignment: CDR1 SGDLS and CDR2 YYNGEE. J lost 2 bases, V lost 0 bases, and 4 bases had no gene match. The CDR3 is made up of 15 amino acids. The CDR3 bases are TGTGCCAGCAGCGTAGAGGGGGCCGGAAACACTGAAGCTTTCTTT. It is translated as CASSVEGAGNTEAFF.

In DNA, the CDR3 is TGTGCCAGCAGTTACTCGTCCCGGAGGGCCCACAATGAGCAGTTCTTC. Amino acids: CASSYSSRRAHNEQFF. The chain recombines TRBV6-6 with TRBJ2-1; TRBD2 is a possible D gene (6 bases). The germline V gene encodes CDR1 MNHNY and CDR2 SVGAGI (reference sequence). V gave up 0 bases and J gave up 5 bases, with 14 bases separating them. The length of the CDR3 is 16 residues.

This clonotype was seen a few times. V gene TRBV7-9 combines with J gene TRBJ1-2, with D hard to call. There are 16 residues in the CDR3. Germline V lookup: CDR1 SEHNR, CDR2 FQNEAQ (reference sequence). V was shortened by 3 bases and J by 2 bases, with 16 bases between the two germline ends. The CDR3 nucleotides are TGTGCCAGCAGCTTTTCTGGGCAGGACCCAAACTATGGCTACACCTTC. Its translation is CASSFSGQDPNYGYTF.

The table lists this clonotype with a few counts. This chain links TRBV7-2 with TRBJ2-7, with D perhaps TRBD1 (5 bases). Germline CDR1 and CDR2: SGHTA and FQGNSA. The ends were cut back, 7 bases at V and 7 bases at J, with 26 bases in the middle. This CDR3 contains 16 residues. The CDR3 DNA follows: TGTGCCAGCACCTTGGGGCAGCTGATCTCCTACAATGAGCAGTACTTC. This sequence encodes CASTLGQLISYNEQYF.

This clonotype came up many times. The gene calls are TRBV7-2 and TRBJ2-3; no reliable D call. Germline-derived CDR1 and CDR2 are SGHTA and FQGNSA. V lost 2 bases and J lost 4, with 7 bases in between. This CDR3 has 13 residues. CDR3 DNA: TGTGCCAGCAGCTTAAACCCCCCAGATACGCAGTATTTT. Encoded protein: CASSLNPPDTQYF.

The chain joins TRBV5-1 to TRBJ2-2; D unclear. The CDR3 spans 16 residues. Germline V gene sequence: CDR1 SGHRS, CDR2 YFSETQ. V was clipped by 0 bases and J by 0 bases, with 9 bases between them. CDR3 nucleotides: TGCGCCAGCAGCTTGGACGGTTTATCGAACACCGGGGAGCTGTTTTTT. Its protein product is CASSLDGLSNTGELFF.

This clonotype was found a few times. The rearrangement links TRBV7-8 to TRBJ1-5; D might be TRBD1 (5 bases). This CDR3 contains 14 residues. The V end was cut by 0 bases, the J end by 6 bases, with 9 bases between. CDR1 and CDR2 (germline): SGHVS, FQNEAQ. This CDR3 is CASSLAREGQPQHF. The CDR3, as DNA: TGTGCCAGCAGCTTAGCCAGGGAAGGTCAGCCCCAGCATTTT.

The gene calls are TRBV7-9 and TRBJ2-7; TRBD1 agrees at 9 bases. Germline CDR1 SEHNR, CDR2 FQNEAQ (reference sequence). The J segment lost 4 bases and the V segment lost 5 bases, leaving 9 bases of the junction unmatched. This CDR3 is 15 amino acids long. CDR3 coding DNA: TGTGCCAGCAGCCCAGAGGGCGGGACAGGGTACGAGCAGTACTTC. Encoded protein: CASSPEGGTGYEQYF.

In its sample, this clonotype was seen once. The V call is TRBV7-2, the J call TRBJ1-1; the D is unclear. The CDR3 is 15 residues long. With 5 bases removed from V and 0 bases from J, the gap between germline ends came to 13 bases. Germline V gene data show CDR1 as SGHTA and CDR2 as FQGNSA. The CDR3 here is CASSRDVGMNTEAFF. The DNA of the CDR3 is TGTGCCAGCAGCCGAGATGTCGGGATGAACACTGAAGCTTTCTTT.

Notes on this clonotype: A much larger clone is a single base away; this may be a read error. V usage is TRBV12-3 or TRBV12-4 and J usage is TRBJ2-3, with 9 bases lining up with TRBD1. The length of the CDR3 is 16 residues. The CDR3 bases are TGTGCCAGCAATGCCGGGGACAGGGATGGAACAGGTACGCAGTATTTT. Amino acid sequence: CASNAGDRDGTGTQYF.

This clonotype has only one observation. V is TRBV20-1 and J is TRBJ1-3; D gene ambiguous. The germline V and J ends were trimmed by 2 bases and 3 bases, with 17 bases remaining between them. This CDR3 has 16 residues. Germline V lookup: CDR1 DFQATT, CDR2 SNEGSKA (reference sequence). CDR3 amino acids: CSARPATATHGNTIYF. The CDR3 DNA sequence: TGCAGTGCTAGACCCGCTACAGCTACCCATGGAAACACCATATATTTT.

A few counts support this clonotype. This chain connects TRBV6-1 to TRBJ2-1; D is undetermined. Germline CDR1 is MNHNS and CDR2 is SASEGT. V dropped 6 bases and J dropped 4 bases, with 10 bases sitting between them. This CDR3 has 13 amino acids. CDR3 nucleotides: TGTGCCAGCAGCGGCAAGCAATACAATGAGCAGTTCTTC. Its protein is CASSGKQYNEQFF.

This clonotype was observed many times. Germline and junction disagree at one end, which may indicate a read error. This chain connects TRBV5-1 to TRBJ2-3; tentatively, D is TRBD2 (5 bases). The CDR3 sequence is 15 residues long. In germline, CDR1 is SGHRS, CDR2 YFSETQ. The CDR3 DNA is TGCGCCAGCAGTTTGGGAGCGACTAGCACAGATACGCAGTATTTT. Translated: CASSLGATSTDTQYF. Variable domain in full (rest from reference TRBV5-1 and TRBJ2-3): KAGVTQTPRYLIKTRGQQVTLSCSPISGHRSVSWYQQTPGQGLQFLFEYFSETQRNKGNFPGRFSGRQFSNSRSEMNVSTLELGDSALYLCASSLGATSTDTQYFGPGTRLTVL.

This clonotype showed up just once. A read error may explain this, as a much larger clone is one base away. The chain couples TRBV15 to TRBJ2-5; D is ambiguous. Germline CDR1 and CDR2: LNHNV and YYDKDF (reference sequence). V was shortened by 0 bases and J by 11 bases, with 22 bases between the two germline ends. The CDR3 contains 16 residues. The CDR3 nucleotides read TGTGCCACCAGCAGAGATAAGGTTCGTGAGGCGGATGAGCAGTACTTC. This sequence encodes CATSRDKVREADEQYF.

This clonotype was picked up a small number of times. This chain's CDR3 is CASSQDWNNSPLHF. In nucleotides, the CDR3 is TGCGCCAGCAGCCAGGACTGGAATAATTCACCCCTCCACTTT. V is TRBV4-3 and J is TRBJ1-6; no definite D call. Germline values: CDR1 LGHNA, CDR2 YSLEER. This CDR3 contains 14 residues. V dropped 3 bases and J dropped 5 bases, with 8 bases sitting between them.

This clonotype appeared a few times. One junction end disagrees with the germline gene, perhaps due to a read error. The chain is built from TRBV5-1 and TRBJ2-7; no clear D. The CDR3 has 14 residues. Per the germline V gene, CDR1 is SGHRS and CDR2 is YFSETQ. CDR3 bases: TGCGCCAGCAGCGCGTCGAACGGTTCCTACGGGCAGTACTTC. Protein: CASSASNGSYGQYF. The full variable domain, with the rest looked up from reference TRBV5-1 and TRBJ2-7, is KAGVTQTPRYLIKTRGQQVTLSCSPISGHRSVSWYQQTPGQGLQFLFEYFSETQRNKGNFPGRFSGRQFSNSRSEMNVSTLELGDSALYLCASSASNGSYGQYFGPGTRLTVT.

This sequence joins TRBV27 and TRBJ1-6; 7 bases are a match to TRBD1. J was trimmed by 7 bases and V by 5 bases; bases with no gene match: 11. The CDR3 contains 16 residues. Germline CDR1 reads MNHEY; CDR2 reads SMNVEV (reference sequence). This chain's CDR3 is CASSNRGHERNSPLHF. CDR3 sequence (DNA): TGTGCCAGCAGTAATAGGGGGCACGAAAGGAATTCACCCCTCCACTTT.

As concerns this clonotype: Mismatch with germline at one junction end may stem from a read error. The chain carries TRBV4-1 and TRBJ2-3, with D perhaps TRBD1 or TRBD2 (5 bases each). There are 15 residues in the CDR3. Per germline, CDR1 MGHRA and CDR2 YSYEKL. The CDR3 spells CASSQVAGVTGTQYF. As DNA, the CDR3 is TGCGCCAGCAGCCAAGTGGCCGGGGTTACAGGTACGCAGTATTTT.

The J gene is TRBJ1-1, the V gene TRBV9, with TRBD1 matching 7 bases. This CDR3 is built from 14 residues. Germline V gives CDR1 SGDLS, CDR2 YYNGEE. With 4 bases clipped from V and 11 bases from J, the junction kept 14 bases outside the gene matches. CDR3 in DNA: TGTGCCAGCAGCCGAGGGGGCAGAGCCCTTGAGGCTTTCTTT. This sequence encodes CASSRGGRALEAFF.

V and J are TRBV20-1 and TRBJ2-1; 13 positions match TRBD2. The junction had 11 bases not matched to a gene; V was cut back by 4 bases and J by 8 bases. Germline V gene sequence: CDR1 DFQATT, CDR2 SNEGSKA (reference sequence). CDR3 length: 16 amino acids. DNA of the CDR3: TGCAGTGCTACGTACCAACTAGCGGGGGGGCCTCATGAGCAGTTCTTC. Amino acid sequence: CSATYQLAGGPHEQFF.

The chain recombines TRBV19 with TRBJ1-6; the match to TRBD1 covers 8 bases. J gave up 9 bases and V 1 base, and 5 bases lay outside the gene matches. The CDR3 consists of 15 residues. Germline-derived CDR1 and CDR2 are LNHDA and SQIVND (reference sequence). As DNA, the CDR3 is TGTGCCAGTAGTATAGGGCAGGGGGCGTCTTCACCCCTCCACTTT. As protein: CASSIGQGASSPLHF.

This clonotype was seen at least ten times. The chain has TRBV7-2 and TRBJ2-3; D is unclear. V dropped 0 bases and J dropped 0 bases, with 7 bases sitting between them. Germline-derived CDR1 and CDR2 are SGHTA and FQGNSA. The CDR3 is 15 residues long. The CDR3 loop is CASSLAGFSTDTQYF. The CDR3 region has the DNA TGTGCCAGCAGCTTAGCAGGGTTTAGCACAGATACGCAGTATTTT.

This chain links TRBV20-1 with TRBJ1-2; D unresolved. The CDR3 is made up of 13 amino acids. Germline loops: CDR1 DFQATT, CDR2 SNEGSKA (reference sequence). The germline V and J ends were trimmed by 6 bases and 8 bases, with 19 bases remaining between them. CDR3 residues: CSAPKAGLRGYTF. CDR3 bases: TGCAGTGCCCCTAAGGCGGGCTTAAGGGGCTACACCTTC.

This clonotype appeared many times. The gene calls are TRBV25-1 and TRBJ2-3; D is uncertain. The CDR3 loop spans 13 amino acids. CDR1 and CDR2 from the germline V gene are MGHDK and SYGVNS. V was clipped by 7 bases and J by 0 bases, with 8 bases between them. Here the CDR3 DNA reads TGTGCCAGCATGTCTAGGAGCACAGATACGCAGTATTTT. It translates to CASMSRSTDTQYF.

CDR3 sequence: CASSRAEGYTF. The CDR3 nucleotides read TGTGCCAGCAGCAGGGCCGAGGGGTACACCTTC. The rearrangement joins TRBV5-8 to TRBJ1-2; a possible D gene is TRBD1 (5 bases). The CDR3 runs to 11 residues. V lost 4 bases and J 11 bases, leaving 12 bases between the germline ends. CDR1 and CDR2 from the germline V gene are SGHTS and YDEGEE.